One and the same sample provided the 10 T cell receptor beta chains below, sequenced in a study of blood T cells in healthy people across ages. A second PCR of roughly 7 to 11 cycles used a sample-barcoded 5' primer and a J-beta primer mix. TCRdb re-derived calls from the 5' RACE reads in MiXCR, one entry per CDR3 protein. The profile shows around 800,000 distinct CDR3 sequences, about 42% of them singletons. Input material: blood. The receptor set was obtained from a man older than 75 in good health.

The CDR3 spells CASSHPDSYEQYF. CDR3 nucleotides: TGTGCCAGCAGCCACCCGGACTCCTACGAGCAGTACTTC. The chain uses TRBV7-6 and TRBJ2-7, with unresolved D. CDR1 is SGHVS, CDR2 FNYEAQ, per germline. V gave up 5 bases and J gave up 0 bases, with 8 bases separating them. The CDR3 covers 13 residues.

The V and J genes are TRBV29-1 and TRBJ2-7; 7 bases align to TRBD1. CDR3 length equals 13 residues. Germline values: CDR1 SQVTM, CDR2 ANQGSEA. The V and J ends lost 7 bases and 2 bases, in that order; junction bases with no gene match: 8. The CDR3 is CSARSTGAYEQYF. The CDR3 region has the DNA TGCAGCGCAAGAAGTACAGGGGCCTACGAGCAGTACTTC.

To note about this clonotype: This may be a read error: a much more frequent sequence differs by one nucleotide. The chain couples TRBV7-9 to TRBJ2-7, with TRBD1 identical over 9 bases. The ends lost 5 bases at V and 7 bases at J; junction bases unmatched: 12. CDR3 size: 15 residues. CDR1 is SEHNR and CDR2 is FQNEAQ in the germline V gene (reference sequence). CDR3 in DNA: TGTGCCAGCAGCACAGAAACGGGACAGGGCAATGAGCAGTACTTC. It codes for CASSTETGQGNEQYF. The complete variable domain, with remaining parts taken from reference TRBV7-9 and TRBJ2-7, reads DTGVSQNPRHKITKRGQNVTFRCDPISEHNRLYWYRQTLGQGPEFLTYFQNEAQLEKSRLLSDRFSAERPKGSFSTLEIQRTEQGDSAMYLCASSTETGQGNEQYFGPGTRLTVT.

V and J are TRBV7-9 and TRBJ1-2; D perhaps matches TRBD1 (5 bases). The CDR3 contains 15 residues. Trimming took 1 base from V and 5 from J, leaving 14 bases between them. Germline assignment: CDR1 SEHNR and CDR2 FQNEAQ (reference sequence). This CDR3 is CASSLGVAGVYGYTF. DNA of the CDR3: TGTGCCAGCAGCTTAGGGGTCGCGGGGGTTTATGGCTACACCTTC.

This clonotype was found many times. V and J are TRBV11-3 and TRBJ2-3; D gene unclear. V was trimmed by 2 bases and J by 4 bases, leaving 10 bases between them. This CDR3 has 14 amino acids. The V gene's germline CDR1 is SGHNT and CDR2 YENEEA. CDR3 in DNA: TGTGCCAGCAGCTTAACGCCAGGAGCAGATACGCAGTATTTT. Translated: CASSLTPGADTQYF. Together with reference TRBV11-3 and TRBJ2-3, the CDR3 gives the full variable domain: EAGVVQSPRYKIIEKKQPVAFWCNPISGHNTLYWYLQNLGQGPELLIRYENEEAVDDSQLPKDRFSAERLKGVDSTLKIQPAELGDSAVYLCASSLTPGADTQYFGPGTRLTVL.

The chain carries TRBV25-1 and TRBJ2-1; 16 nucleotides agree with TRBD2. The germline CDR1 and CDR2 sequences are MGHDK and SYGVNS. With 7 bases clipped from V and 13 bases from J, the junction kept 16 bases outside the gene matches. The CDR3 extends over 17 amino acids. In DNA, the CDR3 is TGTGCCAGCACCAACCCGGGACTAGCGGGAGGGGGAGAGACCCAGTTCTTC. Its translation is CASTNPGLAGGGETQFF.

The gene calls are TRBV5-1 and TRBJ2-4; D call uncertain. The end of the DNA fits TRBJ2-7 better, so the J call may be wrong. This CDR3 region has 16 residues. The germline V gene has CDR1 SGHRS and CDR2 YFSETQ. The CDR3 nucleotides are TGCGCCAGCAGCTTAAGGCCGAGGTCAAACCTCAACGAGCAGTACTTC. Translating it yields CASSLRPRSNLNEQYF.

This clonotype was counted between two and nine times. The gene calls are TRBV11-2 and TRBJ2-3, with 14 bases aligning to TRBD2. Germline V gene lookup returns CDR1 SGHAT and CDR2 FQNNGV. The length of the CDR3 is 20 residues. The trim removed 5 bases at V and 7 bases at J, leaving 20 bases unmatched. This CDR3 is CASSIGGGPGTSGSRNTQYF. Written as DNA, the CDR3 is TGTGCCAGCAGCATAGGGGGGGGCCCTGGGACTAGCGGGAGTCGGAATACGCAGTATTTT.

The table lists this clonotype with a few counts. This chain uses TRBV11-2 with TRBJ2-1, with a possible D match to TRBD1 (5 bases). CDR1 SGHAT and CDR2 FQNNGV come from the germline V gene. The CDR3 is 15 amino acids. V was trimmed by 4 bases and J by 8 bases, leaving 18 bases between them. The CDR3 DNA reads as TGTGCCAGCAGCTCCCCCCACGCAGGGTCCGATGAGCAGTTCTTC. It encodes CASSSPHAGSDEQFF.

This clonotype was counted once. Since a much larger clone is just one base distant, this may be a read error. The chain is built from TRBV12-3 or TRBV12-4 and TRBJ2-1, with a tentative D call TRBD1 (6 bases). The length of the CDR3 is 14 residues. V was shortened by 5 bases and J by 13 bases, with 21 bases between the two germline ends. The CDR3, as DNA: TGTGCCAGCAGTCGTACAGGGCTCGAAGAGACCCAGTTCTTC. Protein: CASSRTGLEETQFF.